The rows below give T cell receptor beta chains drawn from one sample of a study of cytomegalovirus exposure and HLA in healthy donors. Sequencing was performed with immunoSEQ multiplex PCR; in TCRdb, only in-frame clones are kept and a portion is missing. The sample shows 120,000 or so clones, 75% to 85% of them seen only once. The sequencing sample was made of PBMCs. Source of these receptors: a male donor in good health and CMV-seropositive. Each CDR3 is given with its conserved first and last residue. A D gene is named only where the DNA matches it firmly. Some rows have no size entry. The others give once, few or many, or a class for an expanded clone.

j_call clone_size v_call d_call cdr3_nt cdr3_aa
TRBJ2-3 . TRBV19 . TGTGCCAGTAGTACAGGTGGAGATACGCAGTATTTT CASSTGGDTQYF
TRBJ2-5 . TRBV19 . TGTGCCAGTAGTAACGGGGGGCCAGGAGAGACCCAGTACTTC CASSNGGPGETQYF
TRBJ1-2 . TRBV28 . TGTGCCAGCAGCCCCCCAAATTTGGGGGGGGCGACTAAGGACGGCTACACCTTC CASSPPNLGGATKDGYTF
TRBJ2-3 . TRBV6-4 TRBD2 TGTGCCAGCAAAAGGGACTACCGGACAGATACGCAGTATTTT CASKRDYRTDTQYF
TRBJ2-1 . TRBV7-8 TRBD2 TGTGCCAGCAGCTTAATTAGCGGGACCTACAATGAGCAGTTCTTC CASSLISGTYNEQFF
TRBJ2-3 . TRBV5-1 TRBD1 TGCGCCAGCAGCCCGGGACAGGGGGGCACAGATACGCAGTATTTT CASSPGQGGTDTQYF
TRBJ1-2 few TRBV19 . TGTGCCAGTAGTATGCCAGCGGAGTTATTTAACTATGGCTACACCTTC CASSMPAELFNYGYTF
TRBJ2-5 few TRBV5-4 . TGTGCCAGCAGCGGTGGGACTCAGCAAGAGACCCAGTACTTC CASSGGTQQETQYF
TRBJ2-2 . TRBV2 TRBD1 TGTGCCAGCAGAACCCAACAGGGGGCGGCCGGGGAGCTGTTTTTT CASRTQQGAAGELFF
TRBJ1-1 . TRBV11-1 TRBD1 TGTGCCAGCAGCCCCCGGGACAGGGAGGCTTTCTTT CASSPRDREAFF
TRBJ2-1 . TRBV11-2 . TGTGCCAGCAGCTTAGACGGGACTTATACCTACAATGAGCAGTTCTTC CASSLDGTYTYNEQFF
TRBJ2-5 . TRBV7-3 . TGTGCCAGCAGCTTAACTAGCTCCGAGACCCAGTACTTC CASSLTSSETQYF
TRBJ1-4 . TRBV5-4 . TGTGCCAGCAGCTTGCAATTCGGCCAAGCGGATGAAAAACTGTTTTTT CASSLQFGQADEKLFF
TRBJ2-3 few TRBV2 TRBD2 TGTGCCAGCGGGGGGACTAGCGGGCTCACAGATACGCAGTATTTT CASGGTSGLTDTQYF
TRBJ2-7 . TRBV5-1 TRBD1 TGCGCCAGCAGTTCGCTGAGGGACAGGGGATTGGAGCAGTACTTC CASSSLRDRGLEQYF
TRBJ1-3 . TRBV5-1 . TGCGCCAGCAGCTTGGTTGGGGCCGAATCTGGAAACACCATATATTTT CASSLVGAESGNTIYF
TRBJ2-7 . TRBV6-1 TRBD1 TGTGCCAGCAGTGAAGCGCGAGCAGGGGGCGCGTACGAGCAGTACTTC CASSEARAGGAYEQYF
TRBJ2-1 once TRBV2 TRBD2 TGTGCCAGCAGGGGACTAGTAGGTGGGTTCTTC CASRGLVGGFF
TRBJ2-1 . TRBV5-8 TRBD2 TGTGCCAGCAGCTCTGGACTAGCGGGACTATCTGAGCAGTTCTTC CASSSGLAGLSEQFF
TRBJ1-5 . TRBV7-8 . TGTGCCAGCAGCCACCGAAAGGGAGATCAGCCCCAGCATTTT CASSHRKGDQPQHF
TRBJ2-7 . TRBV5-1 TRBD2 TGCGCCAGCAGCTTGGGAAGCGGGAGAACCTACGAGCAGTACTTC CASSLGSGRTYEQYF
TRBJ2-3 . TRBV11-2 . TGTGCCAGCAGCAAGACCGGGACTACAGATACGCAGTATTTT CASSKTGTTDTQYF
TRBJ2-1 . TRBV7-3 . TGTGCCAGCAGCTTATGGAGGACAGAAAGTTACAATGAGCAGTTCTTC CASSLWRTESYNEQFF
TRBJ2-5 . TRBV9 TRBD2 TGTGCCAGCAGCGTTAAAACGGGAGGGTTAGACCAAGAGACCCAGTACTTC CASSVKTGGLDQETQYF
TRBJ2-7 . TRBV29-1 TRBD2 TGCAGCGTTGTTAGCGGGACTGCGCAGTACTTC CSVVSGTAQYF
TRBJ2-1 . TRBV29-1 . TGCAGCGTTGAAGTGGTTAGTAATGACTACAATGAGCAGTTCTTC CSVEVVSNDYNEQFF
TRBJ2-1 . TRBV15 TRBD2 TGTGCCACCAGCCTTACCGGGCGGGAGGGTGAGCAGTTCTTC CATSLTGREGEQFF
TRBJ2-7 . TRBV28 . TGTGCCAGCAGTCTGGGCAGGCCGGCGCAGTACTTC CASSLGRPAQYF
TRBJ2-5 once TRBV2 . TGTGCCAGCAAAACAGACGGGGTTGGGGCCCAGTACTTC CASKTDGVGAQYF
TRBJ1-1 . TRBV25-1 . TGTGCCAGCAGTGAACCCACAGGAGAAAACACTGAAGCTTTCTTT CASSEPTGENTEAFF
TRBJ2-7 . TRBV9 . TGTGCCAGCAGCGTAGCTGACAGGATAGGGTACGAGCAGTACTTC CASSVADRIGYEQYF
TRBJ2-1 . TRBV7-9 TRBD2 TGTGCCAGCAGCTTCGCGGGAGGGTACAATGAGCAGTTCTTC CASSFAGGYNEQFF
TRBJ2-3 few TRBV4-2 TRBD2 TGTGCCAGCAGCCAAGATATCCTAGCGGGAGCGGGAAGCACAGATACGCAGTATTTT CASSQDILAGAGSTDTQYF